The next 32 T cell receptor beta chains were all read from a single sample in a study of blood T cell repertoires in COVID-19. Using immunoSEQ multiplex PCR, the repertoire was profiled, and TCRdb retains in-frame clones only, with some absent. The sample consists of tens of thousands of clones, 60% to 85% of them appearing once. Source material: peripheral blood. The origin of the receptors is an elderly woman with active or convalescent COVID-19.

This rearrangement joins TRBV7-9 to TRBJ2-3; TRBD1 is a possible D gene (6 bases). The CDR3 runs to 15 residues. The V end was cut by 7 bases, the J end by 3 bases, with 17 bases between. Per germline, CDR1 SEHNR and CDR2 FQNEAQ (reference sequence). CDR3 coding DNA: TGTGCCAGCACCACAAGGGGACAACAAACAGATACGCAGTATTTT. Its translation: CASTTRGQQTDTQYF.

The rearrangement links TRBV19 to TRBJ2-1; 8 nucleotides match TRBD1. The V gene end was trimmed by 3 bases and the J gene end by 0 bases; junction bases not matched to a gene: 4. Germline V gives CDR1 LNHDA, CDR2 SQIVND (reference sequence). This CDR3 is 16 amino acids long. CDR3: CASSIRGPSSYNEQFF. CDR3 in DNA: TGTGCCAGTAGTATCAGGGGGCCCAGCTCCTACAATGAGCAGTTCTTC.

This clone came up a few times. Here the CDR3 reads CASPAYREHNSPLHF. CDR3 sequence (DNA): TGTGCCTCCCCGGCCTACAGGGAACATAATTCACCCCTCCACTTT. J is TRBJ1-6 and V is TRBV3-1 (or the pseudogene TRBV3-2); perhaps TRBD1 as D (6 bases). Per germline, CDR1 LGHDT and CDR2 YNNKEL (reference sequence). Deletions cut 11 bases from V and 5 bases from J, with 19 bases between. This CDR3 has 15 amino acids.

This clone was picked up a small number of times. The chain links TRBV7-2 to TRBJ1-2; 11 nucleotides agree with TRBD1. The CDR3 sequence is 14 residues long. The junction had 2 bases not matched to a gene; V was cut back by 0 bases and J by 8 bases. CDR1 is SGHTA, CDR2 FQGNSA, per germline. As DNA, the CDR3 is TGTGCCAGCAGCTTAGCCCGGACAGGGGGCGGCTACACCTTC. Residues: CASSLARTGGGYTF.

V usage is TRBV5-1 and J usage is TRBJ2-7, with D possibly being TRBD2 (6 bases). Trimming cost V 7 bases and J 0 bases, with 20 bases left between them. Germline V gene lookup returns CDR1 SGHRS and CDR2 YFSETQ. The CDR3 covers 16 residues. The CDR3 loop is CASAPTSGPSSYEQYF. The CDR3 DNA sequence: TGCGCCAGCGCCCCAACCAGCGGGCCAAGCTCCTACGAGCAGTACTTC.

The genes are TRBV6-2 or TRBV6-3 and TRBJ2-1, with TRBD1 matching over 7 bases. Germline V CDR1 and CDR2: MNHEY, SVGEGT. Trimming at V came to 2 bases and at J to 0 bases, leaving 7 bases not matched to a gene. The CDR3 sequence is 17 residues long. As DNA, the CDR3 is TGTGCCAGCAGTTACGTTAGGGGGCAGGGCTCCTACAATGAGCAGTTCTTC. It translates to CASSYVRGQGSYNEQFF.

The CDR3 sequence is CASSQGPSYEQYF. In nucleotides, the CDR3 is TGTGCCAGCAGCCAGGGGCCCTCCTACGAGCAGTACTTC. The chain has TRBV28 and TRBJ2-7; TRBD1 might be the D (6 bases). CDR3 length: 13 residues. Trimming took off 6 bases at V and 0 bases at J, with 9 bases between the two ends. Germline lookup yields CDR1 MDHEN and CDR2 SYDVKM.

This clone was picked up one time. V is TRBV7-2 and J is TRBJ2-2, with D perhaps matching TRBD2 (6 bases). There are 16 residues in the CDR3. The V gene lost 2 bases and the J gene lost 4 bases, with 14 bases spanning the gap. Germline V gene data show CDR1 as SGHTA and CDR2 as FQGNSA. The CDR3 nucleotides read TGTGCCAGCAGCTTACTCGCAGGAGGGATCACCGGGGAGCTGTTTTTT. Amino acids: CASSLLAGGITGELFF.

The J gene is TRBJ2-5, the V gene TRBV7-9; D gene ambiguous. The length of the CDR3 is 11 residues. V gave up 5 bases and J gave up 5 bases, with 6 bases separating them. Germline lookup yields CDR1 SEHNR and CDR2 FQNEAQ (reference sequence). This CDR3 is CASSPLETQYF. CDR3 in DNA: TGTGCCAGCAGCCCATTGGAGACCCAGTACTTC.

The chain is built from TRBV7-2 and TRBJ1-1; D perhaps matches TRBD1 (5 bases). From germline, CDR1 is SGHTA and CDR2 FQGNSA. The CDR3 has 17 residues. The V gene lost 6 bases and the J gene lost 1 base, with 21 bases spanning the gap. This chain's CDR3 is CASRQKGALASNTEAFF. The CDR3 nucleotides are TGTGCCAGCAGACAAAAAGGGGCCTTGGCTTCGAACACTGAAGCTTTCTTT.

V usage is TRBV15 and J usage is TRBJ2-2, with 7 positions matching TRBD2. V lost 2 bases to trimming and J lost 5 bases; unmatched junction nucleotides: 5. Germline V lookup: CDR1 LNHNV, CDR2 YYDKDF (reference sequence). The CDR3 has 15 amino acids. This chain's CDR3 is CATSRTAGVTGELFF. The CDR3 region has the DNA TGTGCCACCAGCAGAACGGCGGGAGTGACCGGGGAGCTGTTTTTT.

This CDR3 is CASSSNGYEQYF. The CDR3 DNA sequence: TGTGCCAGCAGCTCAAACGGCTACGAGCAGTACTTC. The rearrangement joins TRBV7-2 to TRBJ2-7; D is uncertain. The germline CDR1 and CDR2 sequences are SGHTA and FQGNSA. The length of the CDR3 is 12 residues. Trimming removed 4 bases from V and 3 bases from J, with 7 bases in between.

CDR3 bases: TGTGCCAGCAGTTACTCTCGCTTCAGAGGTTCACCCCTCCACTTT. Protein product: CASSYSRFRGSPLHF. The V gene is TRBV6-2 or TRBV6-3, the J gene TRBJ1-6; D uncertain. This CDR3 region has 15 residues. Trimming removed 0 bases from V and 9 bases from J, with 12 bases in between. Germline V gene data show CDR1 as MNHEY and CDR2 as SVGEGT.

The chain is built from TRBV6-5 and TRBJ1-2; D is possibly TRBD1 (6 bases). Germline V gene data show CDR1 as MNHEY and CDR2 as SVGAGI. The length of the CDR3 is 13 residues. Trimming shortened V by 5 bases and J by 5 bases, and 12 bases separated the two germline ends. The CDR3 DNA is TGTGCCAGCAGTACAGGGTTTTTTTATGGCTACACCTTC. The encoded protein is CASSTGFFYGYTF.

The chain recombines TRBV15 with TRBJ2-7; D is ambiguous. The CDR3 contains 14 residues. Germline values: CDR1 LNHNV, CDR2 YYDKDF (reference sequence). V was clipped by 2 bases and J by 4 bases, with 12 bases between them. CDR3 protein: CATSRPRPDYEQYF. Written as DNA, the CDR3 is TGTGCCACCAGCAGACCTAGACCCGATTACGAGCAGTACTTC.

The CDR3 DNA is TGCGCCAGCAGCGAACGGACAGATAGGAGCACAGATACGCAGTATTTT. Translation gives CASSERTDRSTDTQYF. This sequence joins TRBV5-1 and TRBJ2-3; tentative D call: TRBD1 (6 bases). This CDR3 contains 16 residues. Germline CDR1 and CDR2: SGHRS and YFSETQ. V lost 4 bases and J lost 0, with 15 bases in between.

This sequence joins TRBV2 and TRBJ1-5; D is uncertain. Trimming cost V 4 bases and J 5 bases, with 15 bases left between them. The CDR3 is 15 amino acids. CDR1 SNHLY and CDR2 FYNNEI come from the germline V gene. CDR3 sequence (DNA): TGTGCCAGCAGTGGTAGAGGCATTCGCGATCAGCCCCAGCATTTT. As protein: CASSGRGIRDQPQHF.

This sequence joins TRBV3-1 (or the pseudogene TRBV3-2) and TRBJ2-7; the match to TRBD1 covers 11 bases. The CDR3 runs 16 residues. Trimming at V came to 3 bases and at J to 1 base, leaving 5 bases not matched to a gene. Per germline, CDR1 LGHDT and CDR2 YNNKEL (reference sequence). The DNA of the CDR3 is TGTGCCAGCAGCCAGGAGGACAGGGGGCTGTCCTACGAGCAGTACTTC. The encoded protein is CASSQEDRGLSYEQYF.

The rearrangement uses TRBV7-9 and TRBJ1-2; D unresolved. V was clipped by 5 bases and J by 4 bases, with 17 bases between them. CDR1 and CDR2 (germline): SEHNR, FQNEAQ (reference sequence). CDR3 length: 15 residues. CDR3 in DNA: TGTGCCAGCAGCCTGGTGGTTGCGGAACCCTATGGCTACACCTTC. Protein product: CASSLVVAEPYGYTF.

There are a few counts of this clone. The chain joins TRBV28 to TRBJ1-2, with 8 bases lining up with TRBD1. CDR3 length: 13 residues. Trimming took 3 bases from V and 4 from J; bases not matched to a gene: 1. The germline CDR1 and CDR2 sequences are MDHEN and SYDVKM. The CDR3 reads CASSFTGGYGYTF. The CDR3 DNA reads TGTGCCAGCAGTTTTACAGGGGGCTATGGCTACACCTTC.

V is TRBV2 and J is TRBJ2-2; D perhaps matches TRBD1 (5 bases). Trimming shortened V by 7 bases and J by 6 bases, and 12 bases separated the two germline ends. Germline V gives CDR1 SNHLY, CDR2 FYNNEI. This CDR3 spans 13 amino acids. The CDR3 region has the DNA TGTGCCAGCATGGCCCTAGGGGCCGGGGAGCTGTTTTTT. Translated, it gives CASMALGAGELFF.

The chain's CDR3 is CASSRGQQETQYF. DNA of the CDR3: TGTGCCAGCTCACGTGGACAGCAAGAGACCCAGTACTTC. The rearrangement joins TRBV18 to TRBJ2-5, with a tentative D call TRBD1 (6 bases). Looked up from germline, CDR1 is KGHSH and CDR2 is LQKENI. The CDR3 length is 13 residues. Trimming took off 4 bases at V and 2 bases at J, with 8 bases between the two ends.

The chain couples TRBV30 to TRBJ1-4; TRBD1 matches at 10 bases. Trimming took 1 base from V and 1 from J; bases not matched to a gene: 6. The CDR3 extends over 17 amino acids. Per the germline V gene, CDR1 is GTSNPN and CDR2 is SVGIG (reference sequence). The CDR3 DNA reads TGTGCCTGGAGTGGGGACAGGGGCACTAGAACTAATGAAAAACTGTTTTTT. It specifies CAWSGDRGTRTNEKLFF.

This rearrangement joins TRBV19 to TRBJ1-2; D possibly corresponds to TRBD1 (5 bases). This CDR3 is 15 amino acids long. Trimming shortened V by 0 bases and J by 8 bases, and 16 bases separated the two germline ends. From germline, CDR1 is LNHDA and CDR2 SQIVND (reference sequence). DNA of the CDR3: TGTGCCAGTAGTATAGATCAGGCAGGGCTTGACGGCTACACCTTC. Its protein product is CASSIDQAGLDGYTF.

The chain combines TRBV30 with TRBJ2-5; 8 bases line up with TRBD2. CDR1 and CDR2 from the germline V gene are GTSNPN and SVGIG (reference sequence). The ends lost 2 bases at V and 4 bases at J; junction bases unmatched: 3. The CDR3 spans 13 residues. CDR3 bases: TGTGCCTGGAGTCGGAGCGGGAGAGAGACCCAGTACTTC. This encodes CAWSRSGRETQYF. Together with reference TRBV30 and TRBJ2-5, the CDR3 gives the full variable domain: SQTIHQWPATLVQPVGSPLSLECTVEGTSNPNLYWYRQAAGRGLQLLFYSVGIGQISSEVPQNLSASRPQDRQFILSSKKLLLSDSGFYLCAWSRSGRETQYFGPGTRLLVL.

This clone was detected once. The chain couples TRBV18 to TRBJ1-1; D ambiguous. The CDR3 runs 13 residues. Germline values: CDR1 KGHSH, CDR2 LQKENI. V was pared by 3 bases and J by 10 bases, with 15 bases between. The chain's CDR3 is CASSPDPELGAFF. The CDR3 coding sequence is TGTGCCAGCTCACCCGACCCCGAGCTAGGAGCTTTCTTT.

The chain joins TRBV9 to TRBJ2-1, with TRBD2 matching 9 bases. This CDR3 spans 18 amino acids. In germline, CDR1 is SGDLS, CDR2 YYNGEE. V dropped 0 bases and J dropped 3; count of bases not matched to a gene: 10. Here the CDR3 reads CASSVAPLSGRHYNEQFF. Here the CDR3 DNA reads TGTGCCAGCAGCGTAGCCCCCCTTAGCGGGAGACACTACAATGAGCAGTTCTTC. Together with reference TRBV9 and TRBJ2-1, the CDR3 gives the full variable domain: DSGVTQTPKHLITATGQRVTLRCSPRSGDLSVYWYQQSLDQGLQFLIQYYNGEERAKGNILERFSAQQFPDLHSELNLSSLELGDSALYFCASSVAPLSGRHYNEQFFGPGTRLTVL.

This chain joins TRBV25-1 and TRBJ1-2, with 7 bases aligning to TRBD1. There are 14 residues in the CDR3. CDR1 is MGHDK, CDR2 SYGVNS, per germline. V lost 6 bases, J lost 5 bases, and 9 bases stayed unmatched. The CDR3 DNA reads as TGTGCCAGCAGGGGGACAGACCGGGGATATGGCTACACCTTC. This encodes CASRGTDRGYGYTF.

This sequence joins TRBV2 and TRBJ1-5, with a weak D call TRBD1 (6 bases). The germline gives CDR1 SNHLY, CDR2 FYNNEI. The length of the CDR3 is 14 residues. Trimming took 5 bases from V and 3 from J, leaving 11 bases between them. The CDR3 coding sequence is TGTGCCAGCAGTTCGGACAGTACCAATCAGCCCCAGCATTTT. Its protein is CASSSDSTNQPQHF.

V usage is TRBV7-8 and J usage is TRBJ2-1; 9 nucleotides agree with TRBD1. Trimming at V came to 0 bases and at J to 5 bases, leaving 5 bases not matched to a gene. Germline V lookup: CDR1 SGHVS, CDR2 FQNEAQ. The CDR3 totals 16 residues. The CDR3 region has the DNA TGTGCCAGCAGCTTAGCGTGGACAGGGGTTCACAATGAGCAGTTCTTC. Translated: CASSLAWTGVHNEQFF.

This clone has just a few counts. The V gene is TRBV5-1, the J gene TRBJ2-2; TRBD1 matches 8 bases. Germline lookup yields CDR1 SGHRS and CDR2 YFSETQ. The junction had 6 bases not matched to a gene; V was cut back by 2 bases and J by 9 bases. This CDR3 comprises 14 residues. This CDR3 is CASSLGTGNRELFF. The CDR3 nucleotides are TGCGCCAGCAGCTTAGGGACAGGAAACCGGGAGCTGTTTTTT.

The gene calls are TRBV6-6 and TRBJ2-2, with 9 bases that match TRBD2. This CDR3 region has 16 residues. The germline CDR1 and CDR2 sequences are MNHNY and SVGAGI (reference sequence). The V segment lost 4 bases and the J segment 6 bases; nucleotides outside the gene matches: 9. CDR3 coding DNA: TGTGCCAGCAGTTTTGTTAGCGGGGGCGCGGCCGGGGAGCTGTTTTTT. Amino acid sequence: CASSFVSGGAAGELFF.